This TCR beta chain was documented in a study of OX40 agonist ivuxolimab in advanced cancers. Study results and limitations: Both CD4+ and CD8+ T cell populations in blood had undergone clonal expansion by week 6 at 0.1 to 3.0 mg/kg.

Turning to this clone: What it binds is unknown.

This table comes from immunoSEQ multiplex PCR, and its TCRdb copy is limited to in-frame clones, with some not included. The data contain tens of thousands of clones, 78% of them singletons. CDR1 SGHTA and CDR2 FQGNSA come from the germline V gene. The CDR3 is 17 amino acids. V was pared by 0 bases and J by 2 bases, with 11 bases between. The chain is built from TRBV7-2 and TRBJ2-6, with D hard to call. Sequencing used CD4+ or CD8+ T cells sorted from blood, obtained in a trial of the OX40 agonist ivuxolimab. The TCR was taken from an adult with an advanced solid tumor such as melanoma, head and neck, liver or kidney cancer. CDR3 sequence reads: CASSLARSSPGANVLTF. The CDR3 DNA is TGTGCCAGCAGCTTAGCTCGGTCCAGCCCTGGGGCCAACGTCCTGACTTTC.